These 24 T cell receptor beta chains came from one sample sequenced in a study of blood T cell repertoires in COVID-19. Some clones are missing from TCRdb's copy, which holds only in-frame ones; the method was immunoSEQ multiplex PCR. The sample comprises fewer than 350,000 clones, approximately 90% of which are singletons, and roughly 7% rests with the top ten. Input material: peripheral blood. The receptors were sampled from a woman in her thirties with COVID-19, enrolled during active disease.

V gene TRBV19 combines with J gene TRBJ2-2; D is unclear. CDR3 size: 15 residues. Germline CDR1 and CDR2: LNHDA and SQIVND (reference sequence). V lost 6 bases and J lost 6, with 17 bases in between. The CDR3 region is CASRATNGYAGELFF. Written as DNA, the CDR3 is TGTGCCAGTAGAGCAACGAATGGTTACGCCGGGGAGCTGTTTTTT.

The V call is TRBV3-1 (or the pseudogene TRBV3-2), the J call TRBJ1-6, with 10 bases lining up with TRBD1. J was trimmed by 9 bases and V by 4 bases; bases with no gene match: 9. This CDR3 contains 16 residues. Germline-derived CDR1 and CDR2 are LGHDT and YNNKEL (reference sequence). The CDR3 is CASSLIPGQGSSPLHF. The CDR3 DNA is TGTGCCAGCAGCCTCATACCGGGACAGGGGAGTTCACCCCTCCACTTT.

V and J are TRBV4-1 and TRBJ1-4; possibly TRBD1 for D (6 bases). Trimming left V 1 base short and J 4 bases short, with 16 bases between. This CDR3 has 17 residues. CDR1 and CDR2 (germline): MGHRA, YSYEKL. CDR3 DNA sequence: TGCGCCAGCAGCCAAGGAGGGGGGGGTTTGAGTAATGAAAAACTGTTTTTT. As protein: CASSQGGGGLSNEKLFF.

The chain carries TRBV24-1 and TRBJ1-2; no clear D. The V and J ends lost 3 bases and 4 bases respectively, with 11 bases between them. The germline V gene has CDR1 KGHDR and CDR2 SFDVKD. There are 14 residues in the CDR3. The CDR3 region has the DNA TGTGCCACCAGTGATCCTGACACCCCCTATGGCTACACCTTC. It codes for CATSDPDTPYGYTF.

The chain recombines TRBV24-1 with TRBJ1-5; D gene unclear. Germline V gives CDR1 KGHDR, CDR2 SFDVKD. Trimming cost V 3 bases and J 1 base, with 9 bases left between them. The CDR3 spans 15 residues. The CDR3 sequence is CATSDGRRSNQPQHF. In DNA form, the CDR3 reads TGTGCCACCAGTGATGGCCGGAGAAGCAATCAGCCCCAGCATTTT.

The V and J genes are TRBV19 and TRBJ1-4; D ambiguous. CDR3 length equals 14 residues. Germline loops: CDR1 LNHDA, CDR2 SQIVND (reference sequence). V lost 3 bases and J lost 8, with 13 bases in between. The DNA for the CDR3 is TGTGCCAGTAGTATGAACTCAATGAACGAAAAACTGTTTTTT. Translated, it gives CASSMNSMNEKLFF.

The chain is built from TRBV7-9 and TRBJ2-7; 7 positions agree with TRBD1. The CDR3 has 13 residues. CDR1 SEHNR and CDR2 FQNEAQ come from the germline V gene (reference sequence). The V gene end was trimmed by 2 bases and the J gene end by 6 bases; junction bases not matched to a gene: 4. The CDR3 region is CASSLPTGFEQYF. CDR3 nucleotides: TGTGCCAGCAGCTTACCGACAGGGTTCGAGCAGTACTTC.

This chain links TRBV30 with TRBJ2-7, with TRBD2 identical over 8 bases. V lost 8 bases and J lost 0; bases outside the gene matches: 12. The CDR3 covers 15 residues. Germline V CDR1 and CDR2: GTSNPN, SVGIG (reference sequence). The CDR3 sequence: CAAGKSGSISYEQYF. The CDR3 nucleotides are TGTGCCGCAGGCAAAAGCGGGAGTATCTCCTACGAGCAGTACTTC.

The J gene is TRBJ1-3, the V gene TRBV30; D ambiguous. The germline V gene has CDR1 GTSNPN and CDR2 SVGIG (reference sequence). This CDR3 is 17 amino acids long. V dropped 0 bases and J dropped 0 bases, with 15 bases sitting between them. CDR3 sequence: CAWSVLPGIYSGNTIYF. Here the CDR3 DNA reads TGTGCCTGGAGTGTACTCCCGGGGATCTACTCTGGAAACACCATATATTTT.

V usage is TRBV3-1 (or the pseudogene TRBV3-2) and J usage is TRBJ2-6; D gene uncertain. V gave up 1 base and J gave up 0 bases, with 7 bases separating them. The length of the CDR3 is 16 residues. The V gene's germline CDR1 is LGHDT and CDR2 YNNKEL (reference sequence). The CDR3 is CASSQGQISGANVLTF. Written as DNA, the CDR3 is TGTGCCAGCAGCCAAGGGCAGATCTCTGGGGCCAACGTCCTGACTTTC.

This clone appeared once. The gene calls are TRBV2 and TRBJ2-3; the D is unclear. This CDR3 comprises 14 residues. The V gene lost 7 bases and the J gene lost 2 bases, with 13 bases spanning the gap. CDR1 is SNHLY and CDR2 is FYNNEI in the germline V gene. The CDR3 nucleotides read TGTGCCAGCACCCCGGCGAGGAACACAGATACGCAGTATTTT. The encoded protein is CASTPARNTDTQYF.

The chain joins TRBV18 to TRBJ2-7; perhaps TRBD1 as D (5 bases). The CDR3 consists of 12 residues. The germline CDR1 and CDR2 sequences are KGHSH and LQKENI. The ends were cut back, 2 bases at V and 5 bases at J, with 7 bases in the middle. Here the CDR3 reads CASSPAGHEQYF. The CDR3 DNA is TGTGCCAGCTCACCAGCAGGGCACGAGCAGTACTTC.

The V gene is TRBV3-1 (or the pseudogene TRBV3-2), the J gene TRBJ1-2; no clear D gene. Germline values: CDR1 LGHDT, CDR2 YNNKEL (reference sequence). The V gene lost 0 bases and the J gene lost 6 bases, with 8 bases spanning the gap. The CDR3 has 13 amino acids. The CDR3 DNA follows: TGTGCCAGCAGCCAAGACCACAGAAATGGCTACACCTTC. Residues: CASSQDHRNGYTF.

This rearrangement joins TRBV30 to TRBJ1-3; 7 bases align to TRBD1. V lost 3 bases, J lost 2 bases, and 7 bases stayed unmatched. CDR1 is GTSNPN and CDR2 is SVGIG in the germline V gene (reference sequence). The CDR3 is made up of 15 amino acids. The DNA of the CDR3 is TGTGCCTGGAGAGTAAGGGGGCCCCCTGGAAACACCATATATTTT. This sequence encodes CAWRVRGPPGNTIYF.

The V gene is TRBV27, the J gene TRBJ2-5; 7 bases map to TRBD2. Trimming removed 8 bases from V and 5 bases from J; junction bases left unmatched: 5. CDR1 and CDR2 (germline): MNHEY, SMNVEV (reference sequence). The CDR3 has 12 residues. The DNA for the CDR3 is TGTGCCAGCGGGAGGGTACGGGAGACCCAGTACTTC. The encoded protein is CASGRVRETQYF.

The V gene is TRBV30, the J gene TRBJ1-4; D might be TRBD1 (6 bases). V lost 8 bases and J lost 7, with 20 bases in between. The germline V gene has CDR1 GTSNPN and CDR2 SVGIG (reference sequence). The CDR3 loop spans 14 amino acids. The CDR3 sequence is CAAPKGEFGEKLFF. Written as DNA, the CDR3 is TGTGCCGCACCAAAGGGGGAGTTCGGTGAAAAACTGTTTTTT. Using reference TRBV30 and TRBJ1-4 for the parts outside the CDR3, the full variable domain is SQTIHQWPATLVQPVGSPLSLECTVEGTSNPNLYWYRQAAGRGLQLLFYSVGIGQISSEVPQNLSASRPQDRQFILSSKKLLLSDSGFYLCAAPKGEFGEKLFFGSGTQLSVL.

The gene calls are TRBV7-8 and TRBJ2-5, with 7 bases that match TRBD2. Trimming cost V 4 bases and J 2 bases; bases outside gene matches: 7. CDR3 length equals 15 residues. Germline CDR1 is SGHVS and CDR2 is FQNEAQ. CDR3 sequence: CASSSRSGAQETQYF. The CDR3 bases are TGTGCCAGCAGCTCAAGGAGCGGGGCTCAAGAGACCCAGTACTTC.

The chain has TRBV4-1 and TRBJ1-5; 9 nucleotides match TRBD1. V gave up 5 bases and J gave up 2 bases; unmatched junction bases: 4. This CDR3 spans 15 amino acids. CDR1 is MGHRA and CDR2 is YSYEKL in the germline V gene. CDR3 in DNA: TGCGCCAGCAGCGCCCGGACAGGGGGCAATCAGCCCCAGCATTTT. Amino acids: CASSARTGGNQPQHF.

This clone was picked up one time. J is TRBJ2-3 and V is TRBV28; 10 positions agree with TRBD2. This CDR3 comprises 13 residues. Trimming cost V 7 bases and J 6 bases; bases outside gene matches: 4. The germline V gene has CDR1 MDHEN and CDR2 SYDVKM. CDR3 residues: CASTPSGSDTQYF. In DNA form, the CDR3 reads TGTGCCAGCACCCCTAGCGGGAGTGATACGCAGTATTTT.

Worth noting for this clone: Other DNA sequences within the sample encode an identical CDR3. This chain links TRBV14 with TRBJ1-1; D remains ambiguous. The CDR3 runs to 13 residues. Germline lookup yields CDR1 SGHDN and CDR2 FVKESK. The V end lost 0 bases, the J end lost 1 base, and 3 bases lay between the germline ends. The CDR3 loop reads CASSQDQNTEAFF. In DNA, the CDR3 is TGTGCCAGCAGCCAAGATCAGAACACTGAAGCTTTCTTT.

The chain recombines TRBV15 with TRBJ2-2; D perhaps matches TRBD2 (5 bases). V was shortened by 8 bases and J by 1 base, with 11 bases between the two germline ends. Germline CDR1 and CDR2: LNHNV and YYDKDF (reference sequence). The CDR3 totals 14 residues. The CDR3 reads CATGKEVNTGELFF. CDR3 nucleotides: TGTGCCACCGGGAAGGAGGTGAACACCGGGGAGCTGTTTTTT.

The chain couples TRBV11-2 to TRBJ1-2, with D perhaps matching TRBD1 (5 bases). CDR1 and CDR2 from the germline V gene are SGHAT and FQNNGV. This CDR3 has 13 amino acids. Trimming shortened V by 5 bases and J by 4 bases, and 11 bases separated the two germline ends. The CDR3 DNA sequence: TGTGCCAGCAGCCCCGACAGACGCTATGGCTACACCTTC. It is translated as CASSPDRRYGYTF.

The V gene is TRBV10-1, the J gene TRBJ2-3, with 12 nucleotides matching TRBD2. The V gene's germline CDR1 is WNHNN and CDR2 SYGVQD (reference sequence). J lost 2 bases, V lost 0 bases, and 9 bases had no gene match. The CDR3 loop spans 19 amino acids. CDR3 amino acids: CASSESRLAGGPYTDTQYF. CDR3 bases: TGCGCCAGCAGTGAGTCACGGCTAGCGGGAGGGCCGTACACAGATACGCAGTATTTT.

This clone was counted many times. This CDR3 is CASSPEGAAGNTIYF. The CDR3 DNA reads TGTGCCAGCAGTCCCGAGGGGGCGGCTGGAAACACCATATATTTT. The rearrangement joins TRBV2 to TRBJ1-3; 7 bases fit TRBD1. The CDR3 extends over 15 amino acids. CDR1 and CDR2 (germline): SNHLY, FYNNEI. The V gene end was trimmed by 5 bases and the J gene end by 2 bases; junction bases not matched to a gene: 6.